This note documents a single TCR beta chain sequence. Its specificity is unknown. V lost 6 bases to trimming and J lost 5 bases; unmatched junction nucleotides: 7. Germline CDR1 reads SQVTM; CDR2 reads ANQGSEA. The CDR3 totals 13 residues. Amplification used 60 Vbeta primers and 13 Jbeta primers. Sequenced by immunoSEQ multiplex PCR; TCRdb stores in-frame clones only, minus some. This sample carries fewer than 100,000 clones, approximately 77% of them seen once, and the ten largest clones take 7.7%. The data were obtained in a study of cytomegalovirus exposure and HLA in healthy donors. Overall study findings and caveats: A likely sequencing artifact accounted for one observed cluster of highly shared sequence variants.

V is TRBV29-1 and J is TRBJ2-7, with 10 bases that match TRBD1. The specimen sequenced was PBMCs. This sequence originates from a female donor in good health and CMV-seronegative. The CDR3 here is CSVWTGGLNEQYF. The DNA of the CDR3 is TGCAGCGTGTGGACAGGGGGTTTAAACGAGCAGTACTTC.